This T cell receptor beta chain was retrieved from a study of read filtering for tumor transcriptome and immune sequencing. Study summary: Fewer than ten patients were R-ISS I, more than 15 were R-ISS II, about seven were R-ISS III. IR-seq gave about 3.5 to 11 million TCR reads per sample; RNA-seq gave roughly 75 to 1,400.

Study-wide findings and caveats: In IR-seq, single-read clonotypes were roughly 82% of clonotypes but roughly 3.5% of reads.

Molecular barcoded adaptors covering alpha/delta and beta/gamma chains were used on 400 to 450 ng RNA. TCRdb itself ran the reads through MiXCR, one entry per CDR3 protein. In the table there are about 130,000 distinct CDR3 sequences, approximately 13% of which are singletons. In this sample, this clonotype turned up a few times. Its antigen is not identified. Sequenced input: a population of CD138-negative cells sorted from bone marrow. The receptor was derived from a donor aged 40 or over with multiple myeloma.

For the CDR3, the DNA is TGCAGTGCTAGAGACACAGGTGCAGGAAAGACCCAGTACTTC. This sequence encodes CSARDTGAGKTQYF. The V call is TRBV20-1, the J call TRBJ2-5; TRBD1 might be the D (5 bases). The germline V and J ends were trimmed by 0 bases and 6 bases, with 14 bases remaining between them. This CDR3 is built from 14 residues. Germline CDR1 reads DFQATT; CDR2 reads SNEGSKA (reference sequence).